The 21 T cell receptor beta chains below all came from one sample that was sequenced in a study of shared clonotypes between healthy human individuals. Generated by immunoSEQ multiplex PCR, the TCRdb table keeps only in-frame clones and is missing some. This sample has about 1.5 million clones; approximately 98% occur once, and the top ten carry around 0.45%. Sequences were obtained from naive CD4+ T cells sorted from blood. Subset denoted: CD45RA+ positively selected. These receptors all come from a man aged 30 to 39 in good health.

This rearrangement joins TRBV5-5 to TRBJ1-1, with a possible D match to TRBD1 (5 bases). There are 14 residues in the CDR3. CDR1 SGHKS and CDR2 YYEKEE come from the germline V gene (reference sequence). V gave up 0 bases and J gave up 3 bases, with 9 bases separating them. The CDR3 loop reads CASSLGGRYTEAFF. CDR3 coding DNA: TGTGCCAGCAGCTTGGGGGGGAGGTACACTGAAGCTTTCTTT.

The chain employs TRBV11-2 and TRBJ2-5; D gene ambiguous. Germline assignment: CDR1 SGHAT and CDR2 FQNNGV. The CDR3 has 14 residues. Trimming left V 3 bases short and J 2 bases short, with 10 bases between. CDR3 coding DNA: TGTGCCAGCAGCTTCCAGACTGGTCAAGAGACCCAGTACTTC. Its translation is CASSFQTGQETQYF.

The rearrangement links TRBV11-3 to TRBJ1-1, with D perhaps matching TRBD1 (5 bases). The V end was cut by 1 base, the J end by 5 bases, with 8 bases between. Per the germline V gene, CDR1 is SGHNT and CDR2 is YENEEA. This CDR3 has 13 residues. The CDR3 sequence is CASSLGRGTEAFF. The DNA of the CDR3 is TGTGCCAGCAGCTTAGGGAGGGGTACTGAAGCTTTCTTT.

The chain has TRBV9 and TRBJ2-3; D uncertain. V shed 0 bases and J shed 6 bases, with 5 bases lying between them. Germline CDR1 SGDLS, CDR2 YYNGEE. The CDR3 is 12 amino acids. The CDR3 protein is CASSVDGDTQYF. The CDR3, as DNA: TGTGCCAGCAGCGTAGACGGGGATACGCAGTATTTT.

V and J are TRBV28 and TRBJ2-1; 9 bases are a match to TRBD2. The CDR3 covers 13 residues. V shed 7 bases and J 6 bases; nucleotides not matched to a gene: 4. The V gene's germline CDR1 is MDHEN and CDR2 SYDVKM. CDR3 sequence reads: CASTSTSGNEQFF. In nucleotides, the CDR3 is TGTGCCAGCACCTCGACTAGCGGCAATGAGCAGTTCTTC.

This sequence joins TRBV4-1 and TRBJ1-5; D might be TRBD1 (5 bases). V was trimmed by 5 bases and J by 0 bases, leaving 11 bases between them. Germline-derived CDR1 and CDR2 are MGHRA and YSYEKL. CDR3 length: 15 residues. CDR3 in amino acids: CASSFGGGSNQPQHF. The CDR3 DNA is TGCGCCAGCAGCTTCGGGGGGGGTAGCAATCAGCCCCAGCATTTT.

The genes are TRBV7-6 and TRBJ2-5; 12 bases are a match to TRBD1. Germline CDR1 and CDR2: SGHVS and FNYEAQ. CDR3 length equals 18 residues. V lost 5 bases, J lost 5 bases, and 15 bases stayed unmatched. The CDR3 DNA follows: TGTGCCAGCAGCCTAAGTCCACCGGGACAGGGGGCGGAGGAGACCCAGTACTTC. This gives the protein CASSLSPPGQGAEETQYF.

The chain has TRBV28 and TRBJ1-2, with TRBD1 matching 9 bases. CDR1 and CDR2 (germline): MDHEN, SYDVKM. V dropped 3 bases and J dropped 4; count of bases not matched to a gene: 6. The CDR3 sequence is 15 residues long. The CDR3 loop is CASSFGDRVGYGYTF. The CDR3 nucleotides read TGTGCCAGCAGTTTCGGGGACAGGGTGGGCTATGGCTACACCTTC.

The V gene is TRBV10-3, the J gene TRBJ2-5; possible D gene TRBD2, 7 bases. The CDR3 has 14 amino acids. Germline CDR1 ENHRY, CDR2 SYGVKD. Trimming shortened V by 11 bases and J by 0 bases, and 16 bases separated the two germline ends. The DNA of the CDR3 is TGTGCCGTCGGAAGGGGGGGAAACCAAGAGACCCAGTACTTC. Protein: CAVGRGGNQETQYF.

The chain employs TRBV7-2 and TRBJ2-7; TRBD2 matches at 11 bases. V lost 5 bases, J lost 6 bases, and 9 bases stayed unmatched. There are 15 residues in the CDR3. The germline CDR1 and CDR2 sequences are SGHTA and FQGNSA. This CDR3 is CASSPLAGGSSEQYF. In DNA form, the CDR3 reads TGTGCCAGCAGCCCGCTAGCGGGAGGCTCTAGCGAGCAGTACTTC.

V and J are TRBV9 and TRBJ1-1; perhaps TRBD1 as D (6 bases). The V end was cut by 0 bases, the J end by 1 base, with 13 bases between. This CDR3 has 16 amino acids. Germline V lookup: CDR1 SGDLS, CDR2 YYNGEE. The DNA of the CDR3 is TGTGCCAGCAGCGTAGTTCGCACAGGGCGGAACACTGAAGCTTTCTTT. Amino acid sequence: CASSVVRTGRNTEAFF.

CDR3 DNA sequence: TGTGCCAGCAGCCTTTCCAGACTGTCGGACTATGGCTACACCTTC. This sequence encodes CASSLSRLSDYGYTF. V and J are TRBV5-4 and TRBJ1-2; D call uncertain. The germline V and J ends were trimmed by 4 bases and 3 bases, with 16 bases remaining between them. Germline V gives CDR1 SGHNT, CDR2 YYREEE (reference sequence). The CDR3 runs to 15 residues. The entire variable domain, with the rest obtained from reference TRBV5-4 and TRBJ1-2, is as follows: ETGVTQSPTHLIKTRGQQVTLRCSSQSGHNTVSWYQQALGQGPQFIFQYYREEENGRGNFPPRFSGLQFPNYSSELNVNALELDDSALYLCASSLSRLSDYGYTFGSGTRLTVV.

This chain joins TRBV28 and TRBJ2-7; TRBD2 matches 9 bases. Trimming at V came to 5 bases and at J to 0 bases, leaving 8 bases not matched to a gene. There are 16 residues in the CDR3. CDR1 and CDR2 (germline): MDHEN, SYDVKM. CDR3 residues: CASSPLAGPSSYEQYF. CDR3 bases: TGTGCCAGCAGTCCTCTAGCGGGACCAAGCTCCTACGAGCAGTACTTC.

This rearrangement joins TRBV28 to TRBJ2-7; D call uncertain. The CDR3 loop spans 13 amino acids. Germline V lookup: CDR1 MDHEN, CDR2 SYDVKM. The V end lost 6 bases, the J end lost 5 bases, and 14 bases lay between the germline ends. CDR3 bases: TGTGCCAGCAGGAAGACTTCCAGTCACGAGCAGTACTTC. Encoded protein: CASRKTSSHEQYF.

The chain has TRBV5-1 and TRBJ2-5, with 10 bases that match TRBD2. Germline assignment: CDR1 SGHRS and CDR2 YFSETQ. Trimming at V came to 0 bases and at J to 9 bases, leaving 11 bases not matched to a gene. The CDR3 covers 16 residues. CDR3 coding DNA: TGCGCCAGCAGCTTGGCGGGGACTAGCGTGGGGCCGGCCCAGTACTTC. Its translation is CASSLAGTSVGPAQYF.

The V call is TRBV7-2, the J call TRBJ2-7, with D possibly matching TRBD2 (6 bases). This CDR3 is 14 amino acids long. Germline CDR1 reads SGHTA; CDR2 reads FQGNSA. V was pared by 4 bases and J by 1 base, with 11 bases between. The CDR3 here is CASSSGLRSYEQYF. The CDR3 nucleotides are TGTGCCAGCAGCTCGGGACTCAGATCCTACGAGCAGTACTTC.

The chain carries TRBV19 and TRBJ2-2, with 12 bases fitting TRBD1. The ends lost 8 bases at V and 5 bases at J; junction bases unmatched: 3. Germline V gives CDR1 LNHDA, CDR2 SQIVND (reference sequence). The CDR3 sequence is 14 residues long. The CDR3 nucleotides are TGTGCCAGTGGGGACAGGGGGCTAACCGGGGAGCTGTTTTTT. This encodes CASGDRGLTGELFF.

The chain recombines TRBV29-1 with TRBJ1-3; TRBD1 aligns across 10 bases. The CDR3 has 14 residues. Trimming at V came to 7 bases and at J to 3 bases, leaving 6 bases not matched to a gene. CDR1 SQVTM and CDR2 ANQGSEA come from the germline V gene. The CDR3 region has the DNA TGCAGCGCCACGACAGGGGGCCTTGGAAACACCATATATTTT. This gives the protein CSATTGGLGNTIYF.

The sample holds one count of this clone. The gene calls are TRBV9 and TRBJ2-6; no reliable D call. Germline V gene data show CDR1 as SGDLS and CDR2 as YYNGEE. V shed 3 bases and J shed 1 base, with 11 bases lying between them. The CDR3 length is 16 residues. The CDR3 protein is CASSAIGSSGANVLTF. The CDR3 bases are TGTGCCAGCAGCGCCATCGGAAGTTCTGGGGCCAACGTCCTGACTTTC.

This clone was detected only a few times. The identical CDR3 is also encoded by other nucleotide sequences in the sample. This chain joins TRBV18 and TRBJ1-5; D is unclear. Trimming stripped 3 bases from V and 0 bases from J, with 3 bases between. Germline CDR1 KGHSH, CDR2 LQKENI. This CDR3 comprises 13 residues. CDR3 region: CASSPDSNQPQHF. The CDR3 DNA reads TGTGCCAGCTCACCGGATAGCAATCAGCCCCAGCATTTT.

V is TRBV5-4 and J is TRBJ2-2; tentative D call: TRBD1 (6 bases). V dropped 0 bases and J dropped 1 base, with 7 bases sitting between them. CDR1 is SGHNT and CDR2 is YYREEE in the germline V gene (reference sequence). CDR3 length: 15 amino acids. This chain's CDR3 is CASSLARGNTGELFF. The CDR3 coding sequence is TGTGCCAGCAGCTTGGCCAGGGGGAACACCGGGGAGCTGTTTTTT.